Below, 24 T cell receptor beta chains from the same sample are listed, as sequenced in a study of T cell responses to AZD1222 COVID-19 vaccine. Profiling relied on immunoSEQ multiplex PCR, and the TCRdb table lists in-frame clones only, not all of them. The profile covers approximately 110,000 clones, with around 92% appearing a single time and over 7.5% taken by the ten largest. The sequencing here drew on peripheral blood, taken 28 days after the second AZD1222 dose. The receptors derive from an adult who received the AZD1222 COVID-19 vaccine.

This chain uses TRBV6-1 with TRBJ2-3; no definite D call. V gave up 0 bases and J gave up 6 bases, with 1 base separating them. The CDR3 covers 11 residues. CDR1 and CDR2 from the germline V gene are MNHNS and SASEGT. For the CDR3, the DNA is TGTGCCAGCAGTGAAGCGGATACGCAGTATTTT. This sequence encodes CASSEADTQYF.

The gene calls are TRBV14 and TRBJ2-3; 12 bases match TRBD2. In germline, CDR1 is SGHDN, CDR2 FVKESK. J lost 3 bases, V lost 2 bases, and 15 bases had no gene match. The CDR3 is 20 amino acids. The CDR3 nucleotides read TGTGCCAGCAGCCAATTATATTTCCGGACTAGCGGGATTGGGACAGATACGCAGTATTTT. Its translation: CASSQLYFRTSGIGTDTQYF.

The chain uses TRBV11-2 and TRBJ1-1, with 7 bases lining up with TRBD1. In germline, CDR1 is SGHAT, CDR2 FQNNGV. CDR3 length equals 13 residues. With 7 bases clipped from V and 1 base from J, the junction kept 3 bases outside the gene matches. The DNA of the CDR3 is TGTGCCAGCACTAGACAGGGGAACACTGAAGCTTTCTTT. As protein: CASTRQGNTEAFF.

V usage is TRBV28 and J usage is TRBJ2-7, with no clear D. V was trimmed by 1 base and J by 1 base, leaving 8 bases between them. CDR3 size: 14 residues. Germline V gives CDR1 MDHEN, CDR2 SYDVKM. CDR3 in DNA: TGTGCCAGCAGTTTATCATACCCGTCCTACGAGCAGTACTTC. It codes for CASSLSYPSYEQYF. The variable domain in full, completed from reference TRBV28 and TRBJ2-7, reads DVKVTQSSRYLVKRTGEKVFLECVQDMDHENMFWYRQDPGLGLRLIYFSYDVKMKEKGDIPEGYSVSREKKERFSLILESASTNQTSMYLCASSLSYPSYEQYFGPGTRLTVT.

The sample holds one count of this clone. This chain links TRBV7-9 with TRBJ1-4; TRBD1 might be the D (5 bases). Trimming stripped 5 bases from V and 3 bases from J, with 13 bases between. Looked up from germline, CDR1 is SEHNR and CDR2 is FQNEAQ (reference sequence). There are 15 residues in the CDR3. CDR3 nucleotides: TGTGCCAGCAGCCCCCCGACAGCCTCTAATGAAAAACTGTTTTTT. Translation gives CASSPPTASNEKLFF.

The V call is TRBV2, the J call TRBJ2-1, with a possible D match to TRBD1 (5 bases). V shed 6 bases and J shed 1 base, with 7 bases lying between them. Germline CDR1 and CDR2: SNHLY and FYNNEI. The CDR3 consists of 13 residues. The CDR3 loop is CASSGQSYNEQFF. The CDR3 coding sequence is TGTGCCAGCAGCGGACAATCCTACAATGAGCAGTTCTTC.

This chain joins TRBV27 and TRBJ2-2; 9 nucleotides align to TRBD1. The CDR3 sequence is 17 residues long. The V gene's germline CDR1 is MNHEY and CDR2 SMNVEV (reference sequence). J gave up 4 bases and V 2 bases, and 8 bases lay outside the gene matches. As DNA, the CDR3 is TGTGCCAGCAGTTTAGAGGGACAGGGAAGGTTCACCGGGGAGCTGTTTTTT. It is translated as CASSLEGQGRFTGELFF.

The genes are TRBV28 and TRBJ1-1; maybe TRBD1 (5 bases). V gave up 6 bases and J gave up 5 bases, with 19 bases separating them. This CDR3 has 15 amino acids. Germline V lookup: CDR1 MDHEN, CDR2 SYDVKM. The CDR3 reads CASSHYGDGGTEAFF. The CDR3 region has the DNA TGTGCCAGCAGCCATTACGGGGACGGGGGGACTGAAGCTTTCTTT. The variable domain in full, completed from reference TRBV28 and TRBJ1-1, reads DVKVTQSSRYLVKRTGEKVFLECVQDMDHENMFWYRQDPGLGLRLIYFSYDVKMKEKGDIPEGYSVSREKKERFSLILESASTNQTSMYLCASSHYGDGGTEAFFGQGTRLTVV.

The rearrangement links TRBV6-5 to TRBJ2-5; 11 nucleotides agree with TRBD1. Germline trimming cut 7 bases from V and 5 bases from J; bases unmatched to any gene: 9. This CDR3 is 15 amino acids long. The germline V gene encodes CDR1 MNHEY and CDR2 SVGAGI. The CDR3 loop reads CASNAGTGGSETQYF. Here the CDR3 DNA reads TGTGCCAGCAACGCCGGGACAGGGGGAAGTGAGACCCAGTACTTC.

The chain employs TRBV9 and TRBJ1-5; D is perhaps TRBD1 (5 bases). Germline V gene lookup returns CDR1 SGDLS and CDR2 YYNGEE. The CDR3 covers 14 residues. Between the trimmed V and J ends, which lost 5 bases and 4 bases, there was a span of 13 bases. The CDR3 spells CASSGDSWNQPQHF. CDR3 in DNA: TGTGCCAGCAGTGGGGACTCCTGGAATCAGCCCCAGCATTTT.

This chain links TRBV5-8 with TRBJ1-1; no clear D. This CDR3 is 14 amino acids long. Germline values: CDR1 SGHTS, CDR2 YDEGEE. Trimming left V 0 bases short and J 4 bases short, with 10 bases between. CDR3 in DNA: TGTGCCAGCAGCTTGGAAAGACGCAGCACTGAAGCTTTCTTT. Translation: CASSLERRSTEAFF.

The chain carries TRBV27 and TRBJ2-5; D unresolved. Germline CDR1 and CDR2: MNHEY and SMNVEV (reference sequence). The V end was cut by 3 bases, the J end by 2 bases, with 13 bases between. There are 15 residues in the CDR3. This CDR3 is CASSFMFGSQETQYF. As DNA, the CDR3 is TGTGCCAGCAGTTTTATGTTTGGGTCTCAAGAGACCCAGTACTTC.

V usage is TRBV27 and J usage is TRBJ1-2, with a tentative D call TRBD1 (5 bases). Trimming pared 5 bases from V and 1 base from J, leaving 11 bases between. Germline V CDR1 and CDR2: MNHEY, SMNVEV (reference sequence). The CDR3 contains 14 residues. CDR3 in amino acids: CASSQRGYNYGYTF. CDR3 DNA: TGTGCCAGCAGTCAAAGGGGTTATAACTATGGCTACACCTTC.

This clone was seen a single time. The CDR3 here is CASSPTGLRSPLHF. Here the CDR3 DNA reads TGTGCCAGCAGCCCAACAGGTCTGAGATCACCCCTCCACTTT. The V gene is TRBV21-1, the J gene TRBJ1-6; TRBD1 was called by the table and not checked on the DNA. TRBV21-1 corresponds to a pseudogene. CDR3 size: 14 residues.

The chain recombines TRBV7-8 with TRBJ2-5, with D perhaps matching TRBD1 (6 bases). CDR1 and CDR2 from the germline V gene are SGHVS and FQNEAQ. CDR3 length: 16 residues. V was pared by 2 bases and J by 5 bases, with 18 bases between. In DNA form, the CDR3 reads TGTGCCAGCAGCTTATCACCCCGTAGGGGGTACGAGACCCAGTACTTC. It specifies CASSLSPRRGYETQYF.

The table lists this clone with a few counts. J is TRBJ2-7 and V is TRBV6-5, with TRBD1 matching over 7 bases. The CDR3 has 15 residues. Unmatched junction bases numbered 6, after V lost 2 bases and J lost 2 bases. Germline CDR1 and CDR2: MNHEY and SVGAGI. The chain's CDR3 is CASSYGITGAYEQYF. In DNA form, the CDR3 reads TGTGCCAGCAGTTACGGAATCACAGGGGCCTACGAGCAGTACTTC.

This clone is a singleton in its sample. The chain recombines TRBV7-9 with TRBJ1-5; 9 nucleotides align to TRBD1. The CDR3 loop spans 14 amino acids. CDR1 is SEHNR and CDR2 is FQNEAQ in the germline V gene (reference sequence). With V trimmed by 5 bases and J by 3 bases, 2 bases remained unmatched. CDR3 in DNA: TGTGCCAGCAGCCGGACAGGGGACAATCAGCCCCAGCATTTT. This codes for CASSRTGDNQPQHF.

The V gene is TRBV3-1 (or the pseudogene TRBV3-2), the J gene TRBJ1-4; 8 nucleotides match TRBD1. The CDR3 extends over 15 amino acids. Germline lookup yields CDR1 LGHDT and CDR2 YNNKEL (reference sequence). The J segment lost 6 bases and the V segment lost 0 bases, leaving 3 bases of the junction unmatched. CDR3 in DNA: TGTGCCAGCAGCCAAGAGACAGGGGCTGATGAAAAACTGTTTTTT. Protein product: CASSQETGADEKLFF.

This chain links TRBV5-1 with TRBJ2-7; 14 bases align to TRBD2. Germline assignment: CDR1 SGHRS and CDR2 YFSETQ. There are 18 residues in the CDR3. J lost 6 bases, V lost 2 bases, and 13 bases had no gene match. In DNA form, the CDR3 reads TGCGCCAGCAGCTTCGGGACTAGCGGGAGTTCTCAGGCGTCCGAGCAGTACTTC. It yields the protein CASSFGTSGSSQASEQYF.

This clone has a single count. The V gene is TRBV6-2 or TRBV6-3, the J gene TRBJ2-7; 8 bases are a match to TRBD2. Germline V gene lookup returns CDR1 MNHEY and CDR2 SVGEGT. This CDR3 spans 16 amino acids. Trimming cost V 2 bases and J 7 bases; bases outside gene matches: 13. The chain's CDR3 is CASSYARLALNLEQYF. CDR3 nucleotides: TGTGCCAGCAGTTACGCTCGACTAGCGCTCAACTTGGAGCAGTACTTC.

In this sample, this clone turned up once. This sequence joins TRBV5-5 and TRBJ1-1; 10 bases map to TRBD1. CDR1 is SGHKS, CDR2 YYEKEE, per germline (reference sequence). This CDR3 is 15 amino acids long. The V segment lost 4 bases and the J segment 5 bases; nucleotides outside the gene matches: 8. The chain's CDR3 is CASSVTDRGRTEAFF. CDR3 nucleotides: TGTGCCAGCAGCGTGACTGACAGGGGGCGAACTGAAGCTTTCTTT.

This sequence joins TRBV12-3 or TRBV12-4 and TRBJ1-1; 9 nucleotides match TRBD1. The J segment lost 4 bases and the V segment lost 7 bases, leaving 4 bases of the junction unmatched. The CDR3 length is 13 residues. The CDR3 DNA follows: TGTGCCAGCAATCGACAGGGGGGCACTGAAGCTTTCTTT. It yields the protein CASNRQGGTEAFF.

This clone was seen a single time. V usage is TRBV7-2 and J usage is TRBJ1-5; unclear D gene. This CDR3 spans 16 amino acids. CDR1 and CDR2 from the germline V gene are SGHTA and FQGNSA. Trimming shortened V by 5 bases and J by 0 bases, and 14 bases separated the two germline ends. The CDR3 spells CASSPISDGSNQPQHF. CDR3 DNA sequence: TGTGCCAGCAGCCCGATCTCAGACGGTAGCAATCAGCCCCAGCATTTT.

The chain uses TRBV4-1 and TRBJ1-4; 11 nucleotides line up with TRBD1. With V trimmed by 10 bases and J by 8 bases, 18 bases remained unmatched. CDR3 size: 17 residues. Germline assignment: CDR1 MGHRA and CDR2 YSYEKL. The CDR3 spells CATKRALLGTGGEKLFF. CDR3 coding DNA: TGCGCCACTAAGCGGGCTCTTTTGGGGACAGGGGGGGAAAAACTGTTTTTT.